These 4 T cell receptor beta chains were all obtained from the same sample, sequenced in a study of cytomegalovirus exposure and HLA in healthy donors. The PCR used 60 Vbeta and 13 Jbeta primers. Clones were sequenced by immunoSEQ multiplex PCR, and TCRdb holds only the in-frame ones, with some missing. The sample records roughly 180,000 clones, about 85% being singletons. Sequences were obtained from PBMCs. These receptor sequences come from a boy aged 2-15 years in good health and CMV-seronegative.

CDR3 region: CASTSDRWGYTF. The CDR3 DNA sequence: TGTGCCAGCACCTCGGACAGGTGGGGCTACACCTTC. The genes are TRBV28 and TRBJ1-2; 7 bases align to TRBD1. Per the germline V gene, CDR1 is MDHEN and CDR2 is SYDVKM. This CDR3 region has 12 residues. With 7 bases clipped from V and 8 bases from J, the junction kept 7 bases outside the gene matches.

This clone was detected once. The chain links TRBV14 to TRBJ2-2; maybe TRBD2 (5 bases). The CDR3 runs 16 residues. The V and J ends lost 8 bases and 2 bases respectively, with 18 bases between them. Germline CDR1 is SGHDN and CDR2 is FVKESK. Here the CDR3 DNA reads TGTGCCAGCGGGCGGGTCGGCCGCCGCAACACCGGGGAGCTGTTTTTT. This codes for CASGRVGRRNTGELFF.

This clone was detected only a few times. The chain recombines TRBV27 with TRBJ2-7, with D possibly matching TRBD1 (6 bases). V gave up 1 base and J gave up 5 bases, with 15 bases separating them. This CDR3 spans 15 amino acids. Germline CDR1 and CDR2: MNHEY and SMNVEV (reference sequence). The CDR3 loop is CASSLWAGVIHEQYF. The CDR3, as DNA: TGTGCCAGCAGTTTATGGGCAGGGGTTATCCACGAGCAGTACTTC.

The chain uses TRBV7-9 and TRBJ1-1; the D is unclear. The CDR3 consists of 13 residues. The V end was cut by 4 bases, the J end by 2 bases, with 8 bases between. The germline CDR1 and CDR2 sequences are SEHNR and FQNEAQ (reference sequence). The CDR3 is CASSSSLNTEAFF. The CDR3, as DNA: TGTGCCAGCAGCTCTAGCCTTAACACTGAAGCTTTCTTT.